This T cell receptor (beta chain) comes out of a study of shared clonotypes between healthy human individuals. The wider study: Each donor had three CD4 naive, three CD4 memory, two CD8 naive and one CD8 memory plate. Study findings and constraints: Naive CD4 clonotypes were shared across several donors at roughly 5.5%.

The material for each subset, its genomic DNA, was split evenly across several immunoSEQ plates. Assay used: immunoSEQ multiplex PCR; TCRdb lists only in-frame clones, some missing. The sample has under 2,500,000 clones; nearly 97% are singletons. With respect to this clone: Its antigen is as yet unknown.

Subsets obtained from CD4+ cells comprised CD45RA+ naive and CD45RA-negative memory cells. The CDR3 contains 15 residues. V was trimmed by 4 bases and J by 2 bases, leaving 12 bases between them. Germline V CDR1 and CDR2: SGHTS, YDEGEE. The sample was naive CD4+ T cells sorted from blood. Subset of the sample: CD45RA+ positively selected. The chain recombines TRBV5-8 with TRBJ2-2; possible D gene TRBD1, 5 bases. The TCR sequence derives from a young man in good health. Written as DNA, the CDR3 is TGTGCCAGCAGCGTGCAGGGTTTTAACACCGGGGAGCTGTTTTTT. Its protein product is CASSVQGFNTGELFF.